These 32 T cell receptor beta chains originate from one sample sequenced in a study of cytomegalovirus exposure and HLA in healthy donors. PCR involved 60 Vbeta and 13 Jbeta primers. Generated by immunoSEQ multiplex PCR, the TCRdb table keeps only in-frame clones and is missing some. In the table there are more than 200,000 clones, roughly 85% of which are singletons. The sample was PBMCs. All receptors derive from a male donor in good health and CMV-seronegative.

This chain uses TRBV5-1 with TRBJ1-5; 7 bases fit TRBD1. J was trimmed by 5 bases and V by 3 bases; bases with no gene match: 2. The germline gives CDR1 SGHRS, CDR2 YFSETQ. CDR3 size: 13 residues. This CDR3 reads CASSSTGHQPQHF. Here the CDR3 DNA reads TGCGCCAGCAGCTCGACAGGGCATCAGCCCCAGCATTTT.

The chain combines TRBV7-8 with TRBJ2-7; the match to TRBD1 covers 9 bases. This CDR3 contains 17 residues. In germline, CDR1 is SGHVS, CDR2 FQNEAQ. Trimming took 5 bases from V and 2 from J; bases not matched to a gene: 13. The CDR3 sequence: CASSLVRTGVLPYEQYF. CDR3 sequence (DNA): TGTGCCAGCAGCCTGGTAAGGACAGGGGTGTTGCCCTACGAGCAGTACTTC.

The V call is TRBV19, the J call TRBJ2-7; TRBD1 matches at 7 bases. The germline V gene encodes CDR1 LNHDA and CDR2 SQIVND (reference sequence). V lost 5 bases to trimming and J lost 2 bases; unmatched junction nucleotides: 6. The CDR3 contains 14 residues. In DNA, the CDR3 is TGTGCCAGTAGTCCCCACGGGACAGCCTACGAGCAGTACTTC. This sequence encodes CASSPHGTAYEQYF. The whole variable domain, filled in from reference TRBV19 and TRBJ2-7, reads DGGITQSPKYLFRKEGQNVTLSCEQNLNHDAMYWYRQDPGQGLRLIYYSQIVNDFQKGDIAEGYSVSREKKESFPLTVTSAQKNPTAFYLCASSPHGTAYEQYFGPGTRLTVT.

V usage is TRBV5-1 and J usage is TRBJ1-1; 7 positions agree with TRBD1. With V trimmed by 7 bases and J by 5 bases, 8 bases remained unmatched. From germline, CDR1 is SGHRS and CDR2 YFSETQ. CDR3 length: 13 amino acids. This CDR3 is CASLGGEGTEAFF. The CDR3 region has the DNA TGCGCCAGCCTAGGGGGCGAGGGGACTGAAGCTTTCTTT. Combining the CDR3 with reference TRBV5-1 and TRBJ1-1 gives the whole variable domain KAGVTQTPRYLIKTRGQQVTLSCSPISGHRSVSWYQQTPGQGLQFLFEYFSETQRNKGNFPGRFSGRQFSNSRSEMNVSTLELGDSALYLCASLGGEGTEAFFGQGTRLTVV.

The gene calls are TRBV28 and TRBJ2-3; D is uncertain. The CDR3 contains 12 residues. Trimming stripped 7 bases from V and 0 bases from J, with 5 bases between. Germline V lookup: CDR1 MDHEN, CDR2 SYDVKM. The CDR3 DNA is TGTGCCAGCAAGCCGAGCACAGATACGCAGTATTTT. Its translation is CASKPSTDTQYF.

The sample holds a few counts of this clone. The chain uses TRBV30 and TRBJ1-4; D not certain. The CDR3 runs to 14 residues. The germline V gene has CDR1 GTSNPN and CDR2 SVGIG (reference sequence). V was clipped by 6 bases and J by 8 bases, with 19 bases between them. The CDR3 DNA is TGTGCCTGTTGGGGAGATCGGTCGATGGAAAAACTGTTTTTT. Translation: CACWGDRSMEKLFF.

The rearrangement uses TRBV4-3 and TRBJ2-7; the D gene is possibly TRBD2 (5 bases). The CDR3 length is 13 residues. From germline, CDR1 is LGHNA and CDR2 YSLEER. V gave up 0 bases and J gave up 5 bases, with 8 bases separating them. The CDR3 loop is CASSQDFGDEQYF. CDR3 DNA sequence: TGCGCCAGCAGCCAAGATTTCGGGGACGAGCAGTACTTC.

This rearrangement joins TRBV5-1 to TRBJ2-1, with 7 bases matching TRBD2. From germline, CDR1 is SGHRS and CDR2 YFSETQ. The length of the CDR3 is 15 residues. V lost 0 bases, J lost 8 bases, and 8 bases stayed unmatched. Here the CDR3 reads CASSLAGGSGDEQFF. The DNA for the CDR3 is TGCGCCAGCAGCTTGGCCGGAGGGAGCGGGGATGAGCAGTTCTTC.

This chain links TRBV7-9 with TRBJ1-5, with TRBD1 as a possible D gene (5 bases). V lost 3 bases and J 4 bases, leaving 16 bases between the germline ends. The CDR3 length is 16 residues. Germline V gene sequence: CDR1 SEHNR, CDR2 FQNEAQ (reference sequence). CDR3 nucleotides: TGTGCCAGCAGCTTGGGGCTGACAGAAAATAATCAGCCCCAGCATTTT. It encodes CASSLGLTENNQPQHF. The variable domain in full, completed from reference TRBV7-9 and TRBJ1-5, reads DTGVSQNPRHKITKRGQNVTFRCDPISEHNRLYWYRQTLGQGPEFLTYFQNEAQLEKSRLLSDRFSAERPKGSFSTLEIQRTEQGDSAMYLCASSLGLTENNQPQHFGDGTRLSIL.

The chain uses TRBV7-2 and TRBJ2-5; 8 positions agree with TRBD2. Germline V gene lookup returns CDR1 SGHTA and CDR2 FQGNSA. This CDR3 contains 14 residues. After removal of 2 bases from V and 5 bases from J, the junction contained 4 bases not matched to a gene. DNA for the CDR3: TGTGCCAGCAGCTTAAGCGGGAGCCCTGAGACCCAGTACTTC. Amino acid sequence: CASSLSGSPETQYF.

The V gene is TRBV30, the J gene TRBJ2-3; D is undetermined. Looked up from germline, CDR1 is GTSNPN and CDR2 is SVGIG (reference sequence). The V end was cut by 4 bases, the J end by 3 bases, with 5 bases between. CDR3 length: 11 residues. Here the CDR3 DNA reads TGTGCCTGGACGAGTACAGATACGCAGTATTTT. Its protein product is CAWTSTDTQYF.

The chain combines TRBV10-3 with TRBJ1-1; the match to TRBD1 covers 8 bases. CDR1 and CDR2 from the germline V gene are ENHRY and SYGVKD. With 11 bases clipped from V and 0 bases from J, the junction kept 17 bases outside the gene matches. This CDR3 spans 17 amino acids. The DNA for the CDR3 is TGTGCCGTCACATCGGACAGGGCCCAAAACTTGAACACTGAAGCTTTCTTT. Translated, it gives CAVTSDRAQNLNTEAFF.

In DNA, the CDR3 is TGTGCCAGCAGCGGGGGGGGCAACGAGCAGTACTTC. It yields the protein CASSGGGNEQYF. The J gene is TRBJ2-7, the V gene TRBV9, with D possibly TRBD2 on 7 matching bases. CDR3 length: 12 amino acids. The V gene lost 3 bases and the J gene lost 5 bases, with 9 bases spanning the gap. Germline CDR1 and CDR2: SGDLS and YYNGEE.

This clone was picked up a small number of times. This chain joins TRBV5-4 and TRBJ2-7, with 7 bases lining up with TRBD1. CDR1 is SGHNT and CDR2 is YYREEE in the germline V gene (reference sequence). After removal of 6 bases from V and 2 bases from J, the junction contained 8 bases not matched to a gene. CDR3 size: 14 residues. The CDR3 region is CASTRNGQAYEQYF. The CDR3 DNA is TGTGCCAGCACCAGGAACGGACAGGCCTACGAGCAGTACTTC.

The chain has TRBV6-1 and TRBJ2-7; maybe TRBD2 (5 bases). The CDR3 extends over 13 amino acids. V was trimmed by 5 bases and J by 4 bases, leaving 12 bases between them. Germline loops: CDR1 MNHNS, CDR2 SASEGT. For the CDR3, the DNA is TGTGCCAGCAGTTTGGGCCCGGGATACGAGCAGTACTTC. This sequence encodes CASSLGPGYEQYF.

This chain's CDR3 is CASTSLSTQYF. Here the CDR3 DNA reads TGTGCCAGCACCTCCCTTTCGACCCAGTACTTC. This chain links TRBV6-1 with TRBJ2-5; D gene uncertain. The CDR3 runs to 11 residues. V gave up 7 bases and J gave up 7 bases, with 10 bases separating them. The germline V gene has CDR1 MNHNS and CDR2 SASEGT.

This clone was seen a handful of times. The chain carries TRBV28 and TRBJ1-2; 8 bases match TRBD1. The CDR3 has 15 amino acids. V shed 4 bases and J 4 bases; nucleotides not matched to a gene: 8. Per germline, CDR1 MDHEN and CDR2 SYDVKM. This CDR3 reads CASSSSGTGFYGYTF. The DNA of the CDR3 is TGTGCCAGCAGTTCCTCCGGGACAGGTTTCTATGGCTACACCTTC.

The gene calls are TRBV5-1 and TRBJ2-3; the match to TRBD2 covers 13 bases. The CDR3 has 16 residues. Per germline, CDR1 SGHRS and CDR2 YFSETQ. J was trimmed by 1 base and V by 4 bases; bases with no gene match: 3. The CDR3 DNA follows: TGCGCCAGCAGCACCGGACTAGCGGGAGGCACAGATACGCAGTATTTT. It translates to CASSTGLAGGTDTQYF.

The chain is built from TRBV6-5 and TRBJ2-7, with TRBD1 as a possible D gene (6 bases). V lost 5 bases and J 6 bases, leaving 20 bases between the germline ends. Per germline, CDR1 MNHEY and CDR2 SVGAGI. The CDR3 is 15 amino acids. The CDR3 nucleotides read TGTGCCAGCAGTCCCCAAACCGGGACACCGGGCGAGCAGTACTTC. This encodes CASSPQTGTPGEQYF.

This clone occurred a few times. The junction departs from germline at one end; a sequencing error may be responsible. CDR3 protein: CASSASPSKDTQYF. The CDR3 DNA sequence: TGTGCCAGCAGCGCCTCGCCTAGCAAAGATACGCAGTATTTT. This chain joins TRBV14 and TRBJ2-3; maybe TRBD2 (5 bases). The germline gives CDR1 SGHDN, CDR2 FVKESK. The CDR3 sequence is 14 residues long. The full variable domain, with the rest looked up from reference TRBV14 and TRBJ2-3, is EAGVTQFPSHSVIEKGQTVTLRCDPISGHDNLYWYRRVMGKEIKFLLHFVKESKQDESGMPNNRFLAERTGGTYSTLKVQPAELEDSGVYFCASSASPSKDTQYFGPGTRLTVL.

The chain uses TRBV7-9 and TRBJ1-4, with D perhaps TRBD1 (5 bases). V was pared by 6 bases and J by 5 bases, with 13 bases between. CDR1 SEHNR and CDR2 FQNEAQ come from the germline V gene (reference sequence). This CDR3 comprises 14 residues. The CDR3 protein is CASSARQINEKLFF. The DNA of the CDR3 is TGTGCCAGCAGTGCACGACAGATAAATGAAAAACTGTTTTTT.

The V gene is TRBV6-1, the J gene TRBJ1-2; possibly TRBD1 for D (6 bases). The germline V gene has CDR1 MNHNS and CDR2 SASEGT. This CDR3 contains 14 residues. Trimming left V 2 bases short and J 6 bases short, with 13 bases between. The CDR3 loop reads CASSENQGRDGYTF. Here the CDR3 DNA reads TGTGCCAGCAGTGAAAACCAGGGGAGGGATGGCTACACCTTC.

This chain links TRBV7-3 with TRBJ1-2; tentatively, D is TRBD1 (6 bases). The germline V gene has CDR1 SGHTA and CDR2 FQGTGA. V was cut by 9 bases and J by 0 bases, with 14 bases left in between. The CDR3 is 14 amino acids. CDR3 sequence reads: CASSRGSANYGYTF. CDR3 in DNA: TGTGCCAGTTCCAGGGGATCCGCTAACTATGGCTACACCTTC.

This clone was counted a few times. This chain connects TRBV14 to TRBJ2-1; D is ambiguous. The germline V gene encodes CDR1 SGHDN and CDR2 FVKESK. The CDR3 covers 14 residues. Trimming removed 0 bases from V and 4 bases from J, with 7 bases in between. The CDR3 DNA sequence: TGTGCCAGCAGCCAAGATAGCTGGTACAATGAGCAGTTCTTC. This translates into CASSQDSWYNEQFF.

Only a few counts were recorded for this clone. CDR3 residues: CASSQGGRNYGYTF. Here the CDR3 DNA reads TGTGCCAGCAGCCAAGGGGGCAGGAACTATGGCTACACCTTC. This chain connects TRBV14 to TRBJ1-2; possible D gene TRBD1, 5 bases. V was pared by 1 base and J by 2 bases, with 8 bases between. The CDR3 totals 14 residues. The germline CDR1 and CDR2 sequences are SGHDN and FVKESK. Using reference TRBV14 and TRBJ1-2 for the parts outside the CDR3, the full variable domain is EAGVTQFPSHSVIEKGQTVTLRCDPISGHDNLYWYRRVMGKEIKFLLHFVKESKQDESGMPNNRFLAERTGGTYSTLKVQPAELEDSGVYFCASSQGGRNYGYTFGSGTRLTVV.

The gene calls are TRBV13 and TRBJ2-1; maybe TRBD1 (5 bases). The CDR3 contains 15 residues. The V end was cut by 4 bases, the J end by 6 bases, with 16 bases between. Per the germline V gene, CDR1 is PRHDT and CDR2 is FYEKMQ (reference sequence). The CDR3 loop is CASSSQDYLPNEQFF. CDR3 nucleotides: TGTGCCAGCAGCTCACAGGATTACTTACCCAATGAGCAGTTCTTC.

J is TRBJ2-2 and V is TRBV2, with 11 positions matching TRBD1. The CDR3 has 15 amino acids. Germline V gene data show CDR1 as SNHLY and CDR2 as FYNNEI. V shed 2 bases and J 6 bases; nucleotides not matched to a gene: 2. In DNA, the CDR3 is TGTGCCAGCAGTGAAAGGGACAGGGGGGCCGGGGAGCTGTTTTTT. This gives the protein CASSERDRGAGELFF.

This chain joins TRBV2 and TRBJ2-7; 7 positions agree with TRBD2. V dropped 11 bases and J dropped 6; count of bases not matched to a gene: 16. The germline V gene encodes CDR1 SNHLY and CDR2 FYNNEI. This CDR3 has 14 amino acids. CDR3 sequence reads: CAGAPRGGASEQYF. The CDR3 DNA follows: TGTGCCGGGGCACCTCGCGGGGGAGCAAGCGAGCAGTACTTC.

The chain has TRBV5-4 and TRBJ2-2, with D possibly matching TRBD2 (6 bases). Germline values: CDR1 SGHNT, CDR2 YYREEE (reference sequence). The V end was cut by 6 bases, the J end by 5 bases, with 14 bases between. The CDR3 totals 14 residues. The CDR3 DNA sequence: TGTGCCAGCAATTGGGGGGTATCTACCGGGGAGCTGTTTTTT. Translation: CASNWGVSTGELFF.

J is TRBJ1-2 and V is TRBV4-1, with TRBD1 identical over 7 bases. CDR1 is MGHRA, CDR2 YSYEKL, per germline. J gave up 0 bases and V 4 bases, and 8 bases lay outside the gene matches. The CDR3 spans 16 residues. CDR3 amino acids: CASSLLGTETNYGYTF. The CDR3 nucleotides are TGCGCCAGCAGCCTCCTCGGGACAGAGACTAACTATGGCTACACCTTC.

This clone was counted a few times. The rearrangement links TRBV7-2 to TRBJ2-5, with D possibly matching TRBD2 (7 bases). Trimming left V 5 bases short and J 5 bases short, with 12 bases between. The CDR3 consists of 13 residues. CDR1 SGHTA and CDR2 FQGNSA come from the germline V gene. CDR3 sequence: CASSKRGGETQYF. As DNA, the CDR3 is TGTGCCAGCAGCAAGAGGGGGGGGGAGACCCAGTACTTC.

This sequence joins TRBV28 and TRBJ1-5, with a weak D call TRBD1 (5 bases). Trimming cost V 7 bases and J 3 bases, with 10 bases left between them. Germline CDR1 MDHEN, CDR2 SYDVKM. This CDR3 spans 13 amino acids. CDR3 in DNA: TGTGCCAGCAACGACAGCCCCAATCAGCCCCAGCATTTT. Translated, it gives CASNDSPNQPQHF.